These 11 T cell receptor beta chains were sequenced from one sample in a study of early T cells in non-severe SARS-CoV-2 infection. MiXCR was run by TCRdb on the 5' RACE reads, yielding one entry per CDR3 protein. The sample records about 130,000 distinct CDR3 sequences, 14% to 15% being singletons. Sequencing was carried out using whole blood. All receptors come from an adult who was a healthcare worker with PCR-confirmed SARS-CoV-2 infection or an uninfected control (not recorded which).

This clonotype came up a few times. The chain joins TRBV6-2 or TRBV6-3 to TRBJ2-1, with 9 bases identical to TRBD1. This CDR3 contains 14 residues. Germline CDR1 and CDR2: MNHEY and SVGEGT. Trimming at V came to 6 bases and at J to 8 bases, leaving 8 bases not matched to a gene. The CDR3 DNA reads as TGTGCCAGCAGCCGGGGGACAGGGCACCATGAGCAGTTCTTC. Translating it yields CASSRGTGHHEQFF.

This clonotype was found a few times. This sequence joins TRBV12-3 or TRBV12-4 and TRBJ2-1; no definite D call. V was shortened by 5 bases and J by 7 bases, with 18 bases between the two germline ends. This CDR3 is 15 amino acids long. CDR3 residues: CASSPRMGYVNEQFF. CDR3 bases: TGTGCCAGCAGTCCCCGGATGGGTTACGTAAATGAGCAGTTCTTC.

The DNA for the CDR3 is TGTGCCAGCAGCCTTGGACAGGTCTCCTACGAGCAGTACTTC. Its translation is CASSLGQVSYEQYF. V is TRBV3-1 and J is TRBJ2-7; 7 bases align to TRBD1. The junction had 3 bases not matched to a gene; V was cut back by 4 bases and J by 0 bases. The CDR3 has 14 residues. Germline CDR1 is LGHDT and CDR2 is YNNKEL (reference sequence).

This clonotype has just a few counts. This sequence joins TRBV13 and TRBJ1-1; possibly TRBD1 for D (6 bases). Trimming shortened V by 6 bases and J by 5 bases, and 22 bases separated the two germline ends. The CDR3 is made up of 16 amino acids. Germline-derived CDR1 and CDR2 are PRHDT and FYEKMQ (reference sequence). As DNA, the CDR3 is TGTGCCAGCAGGCCAAGCATTAGGGGGGAAGGGACTGAAGCTTTCTTT. Translating gives CASRPSIRGEGTEAFF.

This clonotype was seen only a few times. V and J are TRBV9 and TRBJ2-7; tentatively, D is TRBD2 (5 bases). The V gene lost 3 bases and the J gene lost 0 bases, with 10 bases spanning the gap. Germline CDR1 and CDR2: SGDLS and YYNGEE. The CDR3 loop spans 14 amino acids. CDR3 in amino acids: CASSDSGSSYEQYF. CDR3 bases: TGTGCCAGCAGCGATTCGGGGAGCTCCTACGAGCAGTACTTC.

The chain is built from TRBV12-3 or TRBV12-4 and TRBJ1-6, with unresolved D. This CDR3 is 13 amino acids long. V was clipped by 5 bases and J by 8 bases, with 10 bases between them. The CDR3 DNA sequence: TGTGCCAGCAGTCTTGGAAGGGATTCACCCCTCCACTTT. Translation: CASSLGRDSPLHF.

This clonotype came up a few times. The chain joins TRBV5-1 to TRBJ2-7; the match to TRBD1 covers 7 bases. The CDR3 sequence is 14 residues long. The germline CDR1 and CDR2 sequences are SGHRS and YFSETQ. V trimming: 2 bases; J trimming: 1 base; junction bases outside the gene matches: 3. For the CDR3, the DNA is TGCGCCAGCAGCTTCGGGACAGCATCCTACGAGCAGTACTTC. This codes for CASSFGTASYEQYF. The entire variable domain, with the rest obtained from reference TRBV5-1 and TRBJ2-7, is as follows: KAGVTQTPRYLIKTRGQQVTLSCSPISGHRSVSWYQQTPGQGLQFLFEYFSETQRNKGNFPGRFSGRQFSNSRSEMNVSTLELGDSALYLCASSFGTASYEQYFGPGTRLTVT.

In this sample, this clonotype turned up a few times. The genes are TRBV30 and TRBJ1-2; D uncertain. The CDR3 loop spans 11 amino acids. Trimming took 1 base from V and 5 from J, leaving 5 bases between them. Per the germline V gene, CDR1 is GTSNPN and CDR2 is SVGIG (reference sequence). This CDR3 is CAWSAGYGYTF. The CDR3 region has the DNA TGTGCCTGGAGTGCCGGGTATGGCTACACCTTC.

This clonotype was counted only a few times. V and J are TRBV20-1 and TRBJ2-1; D is ambiguous. V was shortened by 1 base and J by 11 bases, with 12 bases between the two germline ends. The germline CDR1 and CDR2 sequences are DFQATT and SNEGSKA (reference sequence). The CDR3 loop spans 12 amino acids. This CDR3 is CSARGQELKQFF. The CDR3 DNA sequence: TGCAGTGCTAGAGGACAAGAGTTGAAGCAGTTCTTC.

This clonotype has at least ten counts. The V gene is TRBV4-2, the J gene TRBJ1-3; D ambiguous. Trimming left V 0 bases short and J 1 base short, with 13 bases between. This CDR3 comprises 17 residues. Looked up from germline, CDR1 is LGHNA and CDR2 is YNFKEQ. The DNA for the CDR3 is TGTGCCAGCAGCCAAGAACCAAGGCCTGGTTCTGGAAACACCATATATTTT. It yields the protein CASSQEPRPGSGNTIYF.

Only a few counts were recorded for this clonotype. One end of the junction does not line up with germline, which may come from a read error. The V and J genes are TRBV7-2 and TRBJ1-1; no clear D gene. The CDR3 covers 15 residues. Germline CDR1 reads SGHTA; CDR2 reads FQGNSA. In DNA form, the CDR3 reads TGTGCCAGCAGCATTGGGCCCTCCCGTGCGGTTGAAGTTTTCTTT. It codes for CASSIGPSRAVEVFF.